This TCR beta chain was retrieved from a study of T cell responses to AZD1222 COVID-19 vaccine (dated by TCRdb to about 2021). For context, the study as a whole: Because spike-specific TCR depth and breadth did not differ between the two schedules, AZD1222 recipients who got a second dose at roughly 4 weeks were pooled with those who got a second dose at roughly 12 weeks. A total of roughly 240 trial participants underwent TCR sequencing, of whom 200 to 220 received two doses of AZD1222 and about 25 received two doses of the MenACWY control vaccine. Enrollment into the trials was organized by age into subgroups of 18-55, 56-69 and 70-plus years, and those subgroups contained roughly 150, 30 and 60 TCR-sequenced participants, respectively.

The CDR3 regions of human TCRbeta chains were analyzed by immunosequencing. Processing in the source paper ran as follows. TCRs in the repertoires were matched against a reference library of SARS-CoV-2-specific TCRs that had been generated with the MIRA antigen-specificity platform. Breadth was defined as the fraction of unique TCRs that were SARS-CoV-2-associated, and depth was defined as the fraction of total T cells that were SARS-CoV-2-associated. Using the MIRA data, each spike-specific TCR was mapped to the spike region that the TCR reacts to and placed in a CD4 or CD8 class. Log10-transformed breadth and depth values were compared by one-way ANOVA with Sidak's multiple comparisons tests. TCRdb obtained this table from immuneACCESS and retained in-frame rearrangements with V and J assigned. These tables miss some clones; where compared with another copy, unresolved V genes account for less than half of the shortfall, and the remainder is unexplained. V, J and clone size were drawn from that table, and D and trimming were deduced from the DNA. The sample data list about 120,000 clones, and approximately 88% of these were observed just once. The top ten clonotypes cover over 3% of the sample.

The sample's time point label, in plain terms: baseline before first vaccination. Vaccinee samples were obtained from the UK trials COV001 and COV002, which included a single-blind randomized controlled phase 2/3 trial of AZD1222 (ChAdOx1 nCoV-19) in healthy adults. Trial participant PBMC samples were collected at day 0 and day 28 after the second dose for TCRbeta chain sequencing. CDR1 and CDR2 are read off the germline V gene (reference sequence) as LNHDA and SQIVND. Including the terminal cysteine and phenylalanine, the CDR3 comprises 13 residues. Just CDR3 DNA is preserved here, 39 bases in frame from base 1. The germline ends are 8 bases apart after V is trimmed by 0 bases and J by 6 bases. What the work shows at the level of the full study, not this receptor alone: Reportedly, close to half of the unique spike-specific TCRs recognized epitopes lying outside the regions that are mutated in the B.1.351 and B.1.1.7 variants. The 56-69-year group was small, and its depth increase did not reach significance, likely because of low power. Spike-specific TCR breadth and depth rose significantly after two AZD1222 doses compared with day 0 and with MenACWY recipients. CD4 TCRs associated with the vaccine covered the entire spike protein, and the dominant responses were in regions 160-218 and 743-854. No day 14 peak-response samples were available, so repertoires were characterized only after the peak T cell response. Conclusions about previously exposed vaccinees were limited because only six AZD1222 recipients were SARS-CoV-2 seropositive at baseline. Most participants were white British and females outnumbered males, and the authors suggested that clonal diversity may have been underestimated.

About this clone itself: There is no known antigen for this receptor. No qualities accompany the bases; no much larger clone lies one base away.

The TCR originated in an adult in good health. The chain was built from TRBV19 and TRBJ1-1, with a weak D call of TRBD1 (5 bases match). Sequences were derived from peripheral blood, sampled on day 0 of AZD1222 vaccination. The CDR3 protein is CASSIDSRAEAFF. The sequenced DNA is TGTGCCAGTAGTATAGATTCCAGGGCTGAAGCTTTCTTT.